This is a list of T cell receptor beta chains from one sample in a study of shared clonotypes between healthy human individuals. Measured with immunoSEQ multiplex PCR; TCRdb has only the in-frame clones, and not every one. The sample has 550,000 to 800,000 clones; under 80% are singletons. Sequencing used memory CD4+ T cells sorted from blood. The receptor source for this set is a woman aged 30 to 39 in good health. The CDR3 runs from the conserved cysteine through the conserved F or W. The order of the fields is D gene, V gene, CDR3 length, clone size, J gene, CDR3 DNA, CDR3 protein. The D gene is left open where the match is weak. Only part of the rows carry a size: once, few, many, or a class if the clone is expanded.

>.|TRBV28|16|once|TRBJ1-5
TGTGCCAGCAGCCCCGCGGGGAAGGGTGGCAATCAGCCCCAGCATTTT
CASSPAGKGGNQPQHF
>.|TRBV5-1|13|few|TRBJ2-1
TGCGCCAGCAGCCCCGTGGGAAACAATGAGCAGTTCTTC
CASSPVGNNEQFF
>TRBD1|TRBV25-1|15|.|TRBJ2-1
TGTGCCAGCAGTGAATGGGGCAGGGGGTTGGATGAGCAGTTCTTC
CASSEWGRGLDEQFF
>TRBD2|TRBV5-1|16|.|TRBJ2-5
TGCGCCAGCAGCTTACAAGCGGGAGTATTCGTAGAGACCCAGTACTTC
CASSLQAGVFVETQYF
>TRBD2|TRBV9|15|many|TRBJ2-2
TGTGCCAGCAGCCGTAGCGGGAGATTCACCGGGGAGCTGTTTTTT
CASSRSGRFTGELFF
>TRBD2|TRBV4-2|15|.|TRBJ2-1
TGTGCCAGCAGCCCCCGGACTAGCGGGACTGATGAGCAGTTCTTC
CASSPRTSGTDEQFF
>TRBD1|TRBV27|16|.|TRBJ1-2
TGTGCCAGCAGTCCTAGGGGCGCAGGGGGCTACTATGGCTACACCTTC
CASSPRGAGGYYGYTF
>.|TRBV5-8|15|.|TRBJ1-5
TGTGCCAGCAGCTTGGACGTATATAGCAATCAGCCCCAGCATTTT
CASSLDVYSNQPQHF
>.|TRBV30|13|many|TRBJ1-1
TGTGCCTGGACTCCCCAACCCCACACTGAAGCTTTCTTT
CAWTPQPHTEAFF
>TRBD1|TRBV5-1|13|few|TRBJ2-1
TGCGCCAGTAGACAGGGTTGGGACAATGAGCAGTTCTTC
CASRQGWDNEQFF
>.|TRBV10-2|13|.|TRBJ2-1
TGCGCCAGCTGCGGACTGGTAAACAATGAGCAGTTCTTC
CASCGLVNNEQFF
>.|TRBV7-9|15|.|TRBJ2-1
TGTGCCAGCAGCTTATCACTGGGGATATACAATGAGCAGTTCTTC
CASSLSLGIYNEQFF
>TRBD2|TRBV18|12|.|TRBJ2-7
TGTGCCAGCTCCCCAACTAGCGTCGAGCAGTACTTC
CASSPTSVEQYF
>.|TRBV7-9|15|.|TRBJ2-3
TGTGCCAGCAGCTTTGGCCGATCTAGCACAGATACGCAGTATTTT
CASSFGRSSTDTQYF
>.|TRBV7-8|13|few|TRBJ2-7
TGTGCCAGCAGCTTAGACGTATCCTACGAGCAGTACTTC
CASSLDVSYEQYF
>.|TRBV6-5|15|.|TRBJ2-1
TGTGCCAGCAGTTACGCAACCCTCGGGCGGCCGAAGCAGTTCTTC
CASSYATLGRPKQFF
>.|TRBV6-6|14|once|TRBJ2-3
TGTGCCAGCAGTTATGGTGGACGCACAGATACGCAGTATTTT
CASSYGGRTDTQYF
>TRBD1|TRBV5-8|16|.|TRBJ1-5
TGTGCCAGCAGCTTGCGGGGACAGGGGTTAAATCAGCCCCAGCATTTT
CASSLRGQGLNQPQHF
>.|TRBV4-1|18|many|TRBJ2-4
TGCGCCAGCAGCCAAGAAAACCAAAGGGGGGACAGAAAAAACATTCAGTACTTC
CASSQENQRGDRKNIQYF
>TRBD1|TRBV2|16|few|TRBJ1-5
TGTGCCAGCAGCCGGGACAGGTCCATTGATAATCAGCCCCAGCATTTT
CASSRDRSIDNQPQHF
>TRBD2|TRBV7-6|15|.|TRBJ2-5
TGTGCCAGCAGCCCGACTAGCGGGAGACAAGAGACCCAGTACTTC
CASSPTSGRQETQYF
>.|TRBV28|13|few|TRBJ1-2
TGTGCCAGCAGTTTATTAGGAGTCTATGGCTACACCTTC
CASSLLGVYGYTF
>TRBD1|TRBV6-5|14|.|TRBJ1-1
TGTGCCAGCAGGCGACAGGGGCGGAACACTGAAGCTTTCTTT
CASRRQGRNTEAFF
>.|TRBV19|15|.|TRBJ1-2
TGTGCCAGTAGATTCGGACAGAGCGCAACTTATGGCTACACCTTC
CASRFGQSATYGYTF